The sequence of this TCR beta chain was determined in a study of T cell repertoires in cytomegalovirus infection. Study-level background: Public TCR beta signatures were indicative of both CMV infection and a matching HLA type.

This clonotype showed up just a few times. As yet, its antigen is unknown. Study observations and caveats: Predominance within the ex vivo response was attributable to HLA-C-restricted CMV-specific TCR beta clonotypes. Cumulative frequency (of public TCR beta family members) identified carriers of CMV plus the relevant HLA.

From the reads, TCRdb called clonotypes with MiXCR, one entry per CDR3 protein. The profile shows about 230,000 distinct CDR3 sequences, about 20% of them singletons. The CDR3 spans 13 residues. Germline CDR1 is MDHEN and CDR2 is SYDVKM. The V end was cut by 2 bases, the J end by 0 bases, with 4 bases between. This TCR came from a human donor in good health (CMV status not recorded). Some clones in this sample may be carry-over from other donors' samples. The chain joins TRBV28 to TRBJ2-5; D call uncertain. Material for sequencing was CD8+ T cells from PBMCs. The CDR3 spells CASSLINQETQYF. The CDR3 DNA follows: TGTGCCAGCAGTTTAATAAACCAAGAGACCCAGTACTTC.